A selection of T cell receptor beta chains follows, all from one sample in a study of Tregs in tolerant kidney transplant recipients. Clones were sequenced by immunoSEQ multiplex PCR, and TCRdb holds only the in-frame ones, with some missing. The table includes under 100,000 clones, more than 90% detected once. The sequenced sample was CD8+ T cells from blood. All receptors derive from a human donor in good health. The CDR3 runs from the conserved cysteine through the conserved F or W. D genes are given only for firm matches. Some rows mark clone size as missing; the rest say once, few, many or name a class of expanded clone.

>.|TRBJ1-1|TRBV5-4|.
CASSEPGQPNTEAFF
TGTGCCAGCAGTGAGCCGGGACAACCGAACACTGAAGCTTTCTTT
>.|TRBJ2-3|TRBV5-6|TRBD1
CASSGDRPTDTQYF
TGTGCCAGCAGCGGGGACAGACCCACAGATACGCAGTATTTT
>.|TRBJ1-4|TRBV6-1|.
CASSEQEGGGGEKLFF
TGTGCCAGCAGTGAGCAGGAGGGGGGCGGAGGTGAAAAACTGTTTTTT
>once|TRBJ2-7|TRBV5-6|.
CASSPQGAGAYEQYF
TGTGCCAGCAGCCCTCAGGGGGCGGGGGCCTACGAGCAGTACTTC
>once|TRBJ2-3|TRBV4-1|TRBD1
CASSQGNPGGGADTQYF
TGCGCCAGCAGCCAGGGTAATCCAGGGGGCGGCGCAGATACGCAGTATTTT
>.|TRBJ1-1|TRBV6-5|.
CASTQFMNTEAFF
TGTGCCAGCACCCAGTTCATGAACACTGAAGCTTTCTTT
>.|TRBJ2-2|TRBV27|.
CASQGGPYTGELFF
TGTGCCAGCCAGGGGGGGCCCTACACCGGGGAGCTGTTTTTT
>.|TRBJ2-7|TRBV4-1|.
CASRPPAGADEQYF
TGCGCCAGCAGACCCCCCGCAGGCGCCGACGAGCAGTACTTC
>.|TRBJ1-2|TRBV7-9|TRBD1
CASRLGTGDFYGYTF
TGTGCCAGCAGACTCGGGACAGGTGATTTCTATGGCTACACCTTC
>.|TRBJ1-4|TRBV27|.
CASSLSPLGSEKLFF
TGTGCCAGCAGTTTATCTCCCCTAGGGTCTGAAAAACTGTTTTTT
>once|TRBJ2-1|TRBV12-5|TRBD2
CASGPSPGGSIYNEQFF
TGTGCTAGTGGTCCCTCCCCGGGCGGGAGTATCTACAATGAGCAGTTCTTC
>.|TRBJ2-7|TRBV30|.
CAWSGNEQYF
TGTGCCTGGAGTGGGAACGAGCAGTACTTC
>.|TRBJ2-5|TRBV6-5|TRBD1
CASKDRGRGETQYF
TGTGCCAGTAAAGACAGGGGGAGAGGAGAGACCCAGTACTTC
>.|TRBJ2-3|TRBV19|TRBD2
CASSIVVRRPGRETDTQYF
TGTGCCAGTAGTATAGTGGTCCGTCGGCCAGGGCGGGAGACAGATACGCAGTATTTT
>.|TRBJ2-7|TRBV11-2|.
CASSLGAGSSYEQYF
TGTGCCAGCAGCTTAGGGGCAGGGAGCTCCTACGAGCAGTACTTC
>once|TRBJ2-3|TRBV5-5|TRBD2
CASSTPGGRAVNTQYF
TGTGCCAGCAGCACCCCGGGCGGGAGGGCCGTGAATACGCAGTATTTT
>.|TRBJ2-6|TRBV6-1|.
CASSEGDSGANVLTF
TGTGCCAGCAGTGAGGGGGACTCTGGGGCCAACGTCCTGACTTTC
>.|TRBJ2-3|TRBV5-4|.
CASSRSTSTDTQYF
TGTGCCAGCAGCCGTAGCACAAGCACAGATACGCAGTATTTT
>.|TRBJ2-5|TRBV4-1|.
CASSQVVTGAQYF
TGCGCCAGCAGCCAAGTGGTAACTGGCGCCCAGTACTTC
>.|TRBJ2-7|TRBV5-1|TRBD1
CASSSGQGWAYEQYF
TGCGCCAGCAGCTCAGGACAGGGCTGGGCCTACGAGCAGTACTTC
>.|TRBJ2-3|TRBV5-1|.
CASSPGTEGVRDTQYF
TGCGCCAGCAGCCCGGGGACGGAGGGGGTTCGAGATACGCAGTATTTT
>.|TRBJ2-5|TRBV7-3|TRBD2
CASSLTAGGQETQYF
TGTGCCAGCAGCTTAACAGCGGGGGGGCAGGAGACCCAGTACTTC
>.|TRBJ2-5|TRBV6-5|TRBD2
CASRRLAGPQETQYF
TGTGCCAGCAGACGACTAGCGGGGCCTCAAGAGACCCAGTACTTC
>.|TRBJ1-4|TRBV9|.
CASSRSGGANEKLFF
TGTGCCAGCAGCCGCTCGGGGGGAGCTAATGAAAAACTGTTTTTT